This T cell receptor beta chain was profiled in a study of T-cell reconstitution after alpha-beta-depleted transplantation in children. This clonotype was seen ten or more times. Unique molecular identifiers tagged the TCRbeta library. TCRdb processed the PCR reads anew with MiXCR; each CDR3 protein has one entry. This table has under 140,000 distinct CDR3 sequences, 10% to 13% appearing once. This sequence was found in a human donor who donated a stem cell graft to a child with acute lymphoblastic leukemia. Source: PBMCs from the stem cell graft donor, taken from the stem cell graft.

CDR3 sequence: CASTSRQGAYEQYF. The CDR3 nucleotides read TGTGCCAGTACTTCCCGACAGGGGGCCTACGAGCAGTACTTC. This sequence joins TRBV12-3 or TRBV12-4 and TRBJ2-7; 9 positions match TRBD1. CDR3 length: 14 residues. Trimming cost V 9 bases and J 2 bases; bases outside gene matches: 8.